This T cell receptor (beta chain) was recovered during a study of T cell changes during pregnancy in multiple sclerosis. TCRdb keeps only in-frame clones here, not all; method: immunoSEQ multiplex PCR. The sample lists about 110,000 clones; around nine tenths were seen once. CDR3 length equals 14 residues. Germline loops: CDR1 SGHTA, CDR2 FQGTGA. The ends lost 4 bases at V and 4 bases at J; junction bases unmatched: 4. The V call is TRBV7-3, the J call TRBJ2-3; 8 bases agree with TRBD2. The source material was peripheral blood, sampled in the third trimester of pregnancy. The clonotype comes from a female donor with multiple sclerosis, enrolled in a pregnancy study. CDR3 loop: CASSSSGGSDTQYF. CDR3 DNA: TGTGCCAGCAGCTCGTCGGGGGGGTCAGATACGCAGTATTTT.